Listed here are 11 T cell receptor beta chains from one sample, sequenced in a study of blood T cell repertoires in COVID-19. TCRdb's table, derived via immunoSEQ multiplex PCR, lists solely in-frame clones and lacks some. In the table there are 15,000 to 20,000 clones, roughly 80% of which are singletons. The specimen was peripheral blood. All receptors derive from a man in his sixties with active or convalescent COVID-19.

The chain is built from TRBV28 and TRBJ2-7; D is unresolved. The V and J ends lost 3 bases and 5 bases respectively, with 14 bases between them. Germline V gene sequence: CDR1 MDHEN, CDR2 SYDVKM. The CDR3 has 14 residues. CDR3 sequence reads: CASSLERPVHEQYF. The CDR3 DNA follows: TGTGCCAGCAGTTTGGAGAGACCGGTCCACGAGCAGTACTTC.

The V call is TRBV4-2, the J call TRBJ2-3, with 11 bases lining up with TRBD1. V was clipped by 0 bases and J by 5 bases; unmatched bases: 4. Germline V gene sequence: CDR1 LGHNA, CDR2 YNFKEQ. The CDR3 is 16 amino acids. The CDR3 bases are TGTGCCAGCAGCCAAGATCCGGGACAGGGGGGAGATACGCAGTATTTT. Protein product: CASSQDPGQGGDTQYF.

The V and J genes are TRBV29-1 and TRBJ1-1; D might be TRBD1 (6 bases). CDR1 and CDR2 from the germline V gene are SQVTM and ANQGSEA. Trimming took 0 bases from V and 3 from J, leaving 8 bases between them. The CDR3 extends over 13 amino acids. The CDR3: CSVEEQGDTEAFF. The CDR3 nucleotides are TGCAGCGTTGAAGAACAGGGAGACACTGAAGCTTTCTTT.

CDR3 coding DNA: TGCGCCAGCCTTCAAGGGGGGGCCGAAGAGACCCAGTACTTC. Residues: CASLQGGAEETQYF. This chain links TRBV23-1 with TRBJ2-5, with D tentatively TRBD2 (7 bases). TRBV23-1 is classed as an ORF, of uncertain function. V was pared by 8 bases and J by 3 bases, with 16 bases between. The CDR3 consists of 14 residues.

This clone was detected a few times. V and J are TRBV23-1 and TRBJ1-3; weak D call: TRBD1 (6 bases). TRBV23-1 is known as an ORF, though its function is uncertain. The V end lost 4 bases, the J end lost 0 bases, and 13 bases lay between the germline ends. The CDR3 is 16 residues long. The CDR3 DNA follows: TGCGCCAGCAGTCCCAATTCACAGGGCTCTGGAAACACCATATATTTT. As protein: CASSPNSQGSGNTIYF.

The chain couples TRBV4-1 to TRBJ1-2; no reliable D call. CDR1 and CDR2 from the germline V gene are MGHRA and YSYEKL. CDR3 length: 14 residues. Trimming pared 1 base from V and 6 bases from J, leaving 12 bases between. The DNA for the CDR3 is TGCGCCAGCAGCCAAGCGCCGGGAGGGAATGGCTACACCTTC. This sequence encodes CASSQAPGGNGYTF.

The CDR3 DNA reads TGTGCCAGCAGCTTAGTGGGACTAGCGGGGGGATACAATGAGCAGTTCTTC. Residues: CASSLVGLAGGYNEQFF. The rearrangement uses TRBV11-3 and TRBJ2-1; 15 bases map to TRBD2. Germline V gene data show CDR1 as SGHNT and CDR2 as YENEEA. This CDR3 is built from 17 residues. The V gene end was trimmed by 1 base and the J gene end by 4 bases; junction bases not matched to a gene: 2.

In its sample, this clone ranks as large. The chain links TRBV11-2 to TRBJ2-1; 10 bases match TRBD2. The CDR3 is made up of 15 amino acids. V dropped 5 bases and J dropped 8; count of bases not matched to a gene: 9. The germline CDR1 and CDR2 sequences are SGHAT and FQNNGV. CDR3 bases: TGTGCCAGCAGCAACCTAGCGGGGGCCCCATATGAGCAGTTCTTC. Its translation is CASSNLAGAPYEQFF. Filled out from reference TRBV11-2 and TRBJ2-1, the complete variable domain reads EAGVAQSPRYKIIEKRQSVAFWCNPISGHATLYWYQQILGQGPKLLIQFQNNGVVDDSQLPKDRFSAERLKGVDSTLKIQPAKLEDSAVYLCASSNLAGAPYEQFFGPGTRLTVL.

CDR3 protein: CASRISGQGVETQYF. The CDR3 DNA is TGTGCCAGCAGAATATCGGGACAGGGGGTTGAGACCCAGTACTTC. The chain is built from TRBV6-5 and TRBJ2-5, with TRBD1 matching over 11 bases. Germline-derived CDR1 and CDR2 are MNHEY and SVGAGI. The CDR3 extends over 15 amino acids. V lost 6 bases, J lost 5 bases, and 8 bases stayed unmatched.

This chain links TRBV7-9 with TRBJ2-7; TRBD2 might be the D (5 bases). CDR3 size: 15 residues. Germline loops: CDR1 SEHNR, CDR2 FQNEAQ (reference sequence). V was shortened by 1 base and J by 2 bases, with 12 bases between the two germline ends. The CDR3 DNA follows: TGTGCCAGCAGCTTAGGTGGACTGGGGACCTACGAGCAGTACTTC. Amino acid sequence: CASSLGGLGTYEQYF.

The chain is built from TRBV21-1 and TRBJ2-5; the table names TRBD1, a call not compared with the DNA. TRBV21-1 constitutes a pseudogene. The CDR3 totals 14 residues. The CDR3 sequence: CASSLGAPQETQYF. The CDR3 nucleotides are TGTGCCAGCAGCCTAGGGGCGCCCCAAGAGACCCAGTACTTC.